This T cell receptor (beta chain) appears in the sequencing data of a study of a mutant IDH1 vaccine in newly diagnosed glioma. On the study more broadly: V12 fell at week 35 and V13, the study end, at week 47.

The time point was: week 47, end of study. Doses of 300 ug of mutant IDH1 20-mer peptide were given with topical imiquimod. V was clipped by 7 bases and J by 2 bases, with 12 bases between them. The CDR3 loop spans 13 amino acids. Germline V gene lookup returns CDR1 SQVTM and CDR2 ANQGSEA. Assay: immunoSEQ multiplex PCR; the TCRdb copy retains only in-frame clones and omits some. The repertoire holds some 50,000 clones, with around 84% as singletons. Whole-study findings and limits: The study observed vaccine-induced immune responses in approximately 93% of patients.

About this clone: Antigen specificity is unknown.

The clonotype comes from a woman aged 30 to 39 with glioma. Some clones in this sample may be carry-over from other donors' samples. V and J are TRBV29-1 and TRBJ1-5, with D hard to call. The sample here was PBMCs, taken from a glioma patient whose treatment included an IDH1 peptide vaccine. The chain's CDR3 is CSGTSACNQPQHF. CDR3 DNA: TGCAGCGGGACCTCAGCTTGCAATCAGCCCCAGCATTTT.